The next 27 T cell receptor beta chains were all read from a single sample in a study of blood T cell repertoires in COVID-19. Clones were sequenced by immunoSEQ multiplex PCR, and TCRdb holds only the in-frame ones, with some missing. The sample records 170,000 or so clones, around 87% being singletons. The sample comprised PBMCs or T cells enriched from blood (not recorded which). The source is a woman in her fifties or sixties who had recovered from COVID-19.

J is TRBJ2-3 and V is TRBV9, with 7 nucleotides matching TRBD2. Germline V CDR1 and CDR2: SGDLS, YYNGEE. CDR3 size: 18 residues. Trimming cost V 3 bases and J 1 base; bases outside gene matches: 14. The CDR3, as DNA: TGTGCCAGCAGCGGGGGCCCGACCGGGACTACCCGCACAGATACGCAGTATTTT. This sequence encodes CASSGGPTGTTRTDTQYF. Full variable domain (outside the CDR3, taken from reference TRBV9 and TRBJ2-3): DSGVTQTPKHLITATGQRVTLRCSPRSGDLSVYWYQQSLDQGLQFLIQYYNGEERAKGNILERFSAQQFPDLHSELNLSSLELGDSALYFCASSGGPTGTTRTDTQYFGPGTRLTVL.

The CDR3 protein is CASSPYPQGGTEAFF. CDR3 nucleotides: TGTGCCAGCAGCCCGTACCCCCAGGGAGGAACTGAAGCTTTCTTT. The chain is built from TRBV11-2 and TRBJ1-1, with D perhaps TRBD1 (5 bases). The CDR3 sequence is 15 residues long. Germline values: CDR1 SGHAT, CDR2 FQNNGV. V was shortened by 5 bases and J by 5 bases, with 18 bases between the two germline ends. Drawing the rest from reference TRBV11-2 and TRBJ1-1, the complete variable domain is EAGVAQSPRYKIIEKRQSVAFWCNPISGHATLYWYQQILGQGPKLLIQFQNNGVVDDSQLPKDRFSAERLKGVDSTLKIQPAKLEDSAVYLCASSPYPQGGTEAFFGQGTRLTVV.

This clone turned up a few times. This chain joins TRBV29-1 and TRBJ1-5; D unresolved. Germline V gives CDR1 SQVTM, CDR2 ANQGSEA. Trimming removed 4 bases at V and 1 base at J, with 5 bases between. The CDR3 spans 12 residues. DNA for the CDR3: TGCAGCGTTGGAGGGAGCAATCAGCCCCAGCATTTT. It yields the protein CSVGGSNQPQHF.

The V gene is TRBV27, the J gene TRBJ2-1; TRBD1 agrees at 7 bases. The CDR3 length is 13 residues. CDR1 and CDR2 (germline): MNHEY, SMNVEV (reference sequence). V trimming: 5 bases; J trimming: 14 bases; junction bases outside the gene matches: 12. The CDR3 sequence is CASSANLDRVKFF. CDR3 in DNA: TGTGCCAGCAGTGCCAATCTCGACAGGGTAAAGTTCTTC.

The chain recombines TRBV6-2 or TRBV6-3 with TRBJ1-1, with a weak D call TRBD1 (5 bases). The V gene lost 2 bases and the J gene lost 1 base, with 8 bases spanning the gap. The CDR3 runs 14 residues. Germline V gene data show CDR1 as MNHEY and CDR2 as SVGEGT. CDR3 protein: CASSYRGENTEAFF. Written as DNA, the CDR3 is TGTGCCAGCAGTTACCGGGGGGAGAACACTGAAGCTTTCTTT.

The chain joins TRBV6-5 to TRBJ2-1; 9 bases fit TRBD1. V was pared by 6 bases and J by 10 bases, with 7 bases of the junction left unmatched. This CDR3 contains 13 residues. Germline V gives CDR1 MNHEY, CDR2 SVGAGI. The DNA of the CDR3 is TGTGCCAGCAGACGGGACAGGGCACGGGAGCAGTTCTTC. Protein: CASRRDRAREQFF.

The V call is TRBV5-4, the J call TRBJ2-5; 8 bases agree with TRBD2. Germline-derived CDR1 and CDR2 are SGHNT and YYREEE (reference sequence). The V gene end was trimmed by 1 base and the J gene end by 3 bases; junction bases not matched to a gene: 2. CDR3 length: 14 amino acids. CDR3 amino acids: CASSLQLAEETQYF. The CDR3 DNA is TGTGCCAGCAGCTTGCAACTAGCGGAAGAGACCCAGTACTTC.

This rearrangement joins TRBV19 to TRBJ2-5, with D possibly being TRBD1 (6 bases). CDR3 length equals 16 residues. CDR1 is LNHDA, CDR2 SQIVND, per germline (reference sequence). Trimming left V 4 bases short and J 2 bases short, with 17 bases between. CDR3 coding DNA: TGTGCCAGTAGTACCCACACCCCAGGGGCTCAAGAGACCCAGTACTTC. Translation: CASSTHTPGAQETQYF.

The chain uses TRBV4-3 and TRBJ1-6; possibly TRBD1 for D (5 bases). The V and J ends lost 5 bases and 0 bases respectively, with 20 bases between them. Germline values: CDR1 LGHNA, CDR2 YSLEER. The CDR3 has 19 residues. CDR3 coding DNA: TGCGCCAGCAGCGCTACCTCGGGCAGGGCAACCTCCTATAATTCACCCCTCCACTTT. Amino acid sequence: CASSATSGRATSYNSPLHF.

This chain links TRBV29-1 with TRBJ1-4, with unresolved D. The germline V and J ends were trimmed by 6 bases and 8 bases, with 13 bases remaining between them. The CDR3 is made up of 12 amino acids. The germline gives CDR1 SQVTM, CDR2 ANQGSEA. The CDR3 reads CSVMDWGEKLFF. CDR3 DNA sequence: TGCAGCGTCATGGACTGGGGAGAAAAACTGTTTTTT.

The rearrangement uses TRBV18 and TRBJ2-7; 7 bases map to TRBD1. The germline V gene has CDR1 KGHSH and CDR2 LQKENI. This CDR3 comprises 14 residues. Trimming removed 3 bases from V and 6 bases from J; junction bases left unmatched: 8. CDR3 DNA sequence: TGTGCCAGCTCACCCCGCGAAGGGGGCCCCGAGCAGTACTTC. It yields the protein CASSPREGGPEQYF.

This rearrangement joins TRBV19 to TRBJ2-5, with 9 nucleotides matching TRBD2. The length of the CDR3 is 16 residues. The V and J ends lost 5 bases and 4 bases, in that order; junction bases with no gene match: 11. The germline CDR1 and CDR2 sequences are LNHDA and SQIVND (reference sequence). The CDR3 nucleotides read TGTGCCAGTAGTTCCGGCGGGGGGGCCGGAGGAGAGACCCAGTACTTC. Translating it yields CASSSGGGAGGETQYF.

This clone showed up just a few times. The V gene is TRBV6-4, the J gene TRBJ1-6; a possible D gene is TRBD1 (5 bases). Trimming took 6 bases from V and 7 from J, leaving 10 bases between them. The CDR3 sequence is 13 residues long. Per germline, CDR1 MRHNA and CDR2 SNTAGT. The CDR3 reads CASRGEGNSPLHF. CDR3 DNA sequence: TGTGCCAGCAGGGGGGAGGGCAATTCACCCCTCCACTTT.

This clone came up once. In DNA form, the CDR3 reads TGTGCCAGCAGCGGCCGGGACTACGGCTATGGCTACACCTTC. Translating it yields CASSGRDYGYGYTF. The chain employs TRBV9 and TRBJ1-2, with D possibly TRBD1 on 5 matching bases. The germline V gene encodes CDR1 SGDLS and CDR2 YYNGEE. This CDR3 spans 14 amino acids. The V and J ends lost 3 bases and 4 bases respectively, with 13 bases between them.

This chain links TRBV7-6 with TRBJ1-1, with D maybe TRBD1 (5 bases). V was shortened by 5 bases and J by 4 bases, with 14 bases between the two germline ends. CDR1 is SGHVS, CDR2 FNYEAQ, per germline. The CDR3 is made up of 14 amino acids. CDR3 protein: CASSLRQGGTEAFF. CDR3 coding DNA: TGTGCCAGCAGCCTCCGGCAGGGAGGCACTGAAGCTTTCTTT.

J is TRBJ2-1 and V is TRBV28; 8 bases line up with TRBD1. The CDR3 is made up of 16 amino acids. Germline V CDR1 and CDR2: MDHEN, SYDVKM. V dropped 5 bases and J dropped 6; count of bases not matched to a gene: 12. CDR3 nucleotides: TGTGCCAGCAGTACCCGGACAGGGAGCCGACCCAATGAGCAGTTCTTC. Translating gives CASSTRTGSRPNEQFF.

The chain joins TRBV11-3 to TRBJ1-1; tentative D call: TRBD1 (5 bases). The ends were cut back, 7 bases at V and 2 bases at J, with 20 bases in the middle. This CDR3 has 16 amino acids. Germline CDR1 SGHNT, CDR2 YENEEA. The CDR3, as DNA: TGTGCCAGCACCTCTCAACCCTCAGGGCCCAACACTGAAGCTTTCTTT. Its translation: CASTSQPSGPNTEAFF.

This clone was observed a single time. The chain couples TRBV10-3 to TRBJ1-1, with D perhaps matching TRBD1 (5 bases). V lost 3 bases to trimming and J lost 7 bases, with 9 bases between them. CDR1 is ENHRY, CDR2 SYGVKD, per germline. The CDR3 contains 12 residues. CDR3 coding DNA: TGTGCCATCAGTGATACAGACAGTGAAGCTTTCTTT. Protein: CAISDTDSEAFF.

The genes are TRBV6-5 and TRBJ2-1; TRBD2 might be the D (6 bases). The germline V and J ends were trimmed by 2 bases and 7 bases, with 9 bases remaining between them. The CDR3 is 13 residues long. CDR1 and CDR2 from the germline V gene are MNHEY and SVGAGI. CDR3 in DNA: TGTGCCAGCAGTTACGGGGAGGCAAATGAGCAGTTCTTC. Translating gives CASSYGEANEQFF.

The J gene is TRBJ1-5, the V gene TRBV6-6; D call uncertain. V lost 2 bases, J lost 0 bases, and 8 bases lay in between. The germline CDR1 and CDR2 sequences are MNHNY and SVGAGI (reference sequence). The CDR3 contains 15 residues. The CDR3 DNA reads TGTGCCAGCAGTTACAGGGAGTCTAGCAATCAGCCCCAGCATTTT. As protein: CASSYRESSNQPQHF.

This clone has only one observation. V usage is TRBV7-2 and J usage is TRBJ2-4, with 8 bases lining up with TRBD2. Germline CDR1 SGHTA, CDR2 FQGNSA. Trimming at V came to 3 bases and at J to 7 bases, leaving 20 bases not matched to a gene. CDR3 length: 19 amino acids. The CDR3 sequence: CASSFGAYGGATLTNIQYF. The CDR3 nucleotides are TGTGCCAGCAGCTTTGGTGCATACGGGGGGGCCACTTTAACCAACATTCAGTACTTC.

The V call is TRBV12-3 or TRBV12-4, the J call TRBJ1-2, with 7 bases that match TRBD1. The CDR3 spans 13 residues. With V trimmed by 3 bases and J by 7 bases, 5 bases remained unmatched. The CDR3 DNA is TGTGCCAGCAGTTTCAAGGGGGCGATTGGCTACACCTTC. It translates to CASSFKGAIGYTF.

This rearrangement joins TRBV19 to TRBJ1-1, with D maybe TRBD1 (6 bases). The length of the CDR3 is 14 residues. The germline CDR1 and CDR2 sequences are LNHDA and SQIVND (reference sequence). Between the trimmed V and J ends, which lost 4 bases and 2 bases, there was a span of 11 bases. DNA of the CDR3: TGTGCCAGTAGTAACCAGGGGTTTAACACTGAAGCTTTCTTT. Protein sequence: CASSNQGFNTEAFF.

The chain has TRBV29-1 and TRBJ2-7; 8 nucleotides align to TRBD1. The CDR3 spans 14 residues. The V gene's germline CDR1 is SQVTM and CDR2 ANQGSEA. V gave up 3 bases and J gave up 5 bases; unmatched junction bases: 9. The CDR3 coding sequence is TGCAGCGTTGATGGACAGGGCCTTAGCGACGAGCAGTACTTC. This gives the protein CSVDGQGLSDEQYF.

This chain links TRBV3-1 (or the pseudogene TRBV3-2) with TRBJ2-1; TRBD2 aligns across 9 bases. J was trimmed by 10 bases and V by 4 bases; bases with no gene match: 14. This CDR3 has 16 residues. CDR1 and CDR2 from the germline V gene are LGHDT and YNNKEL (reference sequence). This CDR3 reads CASSRPTSGVIWEQFF. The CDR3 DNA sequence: TGTGCCAGCAGCCGACCGACTAGCGGAGTCATATGGGAGCAGTTCTTC.

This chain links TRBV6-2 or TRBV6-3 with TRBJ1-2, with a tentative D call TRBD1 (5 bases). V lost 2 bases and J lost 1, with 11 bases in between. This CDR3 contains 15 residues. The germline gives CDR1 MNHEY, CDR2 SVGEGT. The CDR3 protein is CASSYLFRDNYGYTF. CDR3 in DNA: TGTGCCAGCAGTTACCTTTTCAGGGATAACTATGGCTACACCTTC.

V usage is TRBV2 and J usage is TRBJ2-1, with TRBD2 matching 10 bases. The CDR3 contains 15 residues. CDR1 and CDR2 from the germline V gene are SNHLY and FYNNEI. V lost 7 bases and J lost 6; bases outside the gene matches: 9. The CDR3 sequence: CASKTSGGASNEQFF. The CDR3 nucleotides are TGTGCCAGCAAAACGAGCGGGGGGGCAAGCAATGAGCAGTTCTTC.